This is a list of T cell receptor beta chains from one sample in a study of blood T cell repertoires in COVID-19. Assay: immunoSEQ multiplex PCR; the TCRdb copy retains only in-frame clones and omits some. The data show tens of thousands of clones, with around 82% seen just once and approximately 15% held by the top ten. Material: peripheral blood. These receptors all come from a man aged 70 or older with active COVID-19. CDR3s include the opening cysteine and the closing phenylalanine or tryptophan. A D gene is named only where the DNA matches it firmly. The size field is filled for only some rows; it gives once, few, many or a size class.

V gene: TRBV5-4; clone size: NA; J gene: TRBJ2-5; D gene: NA; CDR3 protein: CASSLVGAPGDQYF; CDR3 DNA: TGTGCCAGCAGCTTGGTTGGCGCCCCAGGGGACCAGTACTTC
V gene: TRBV6-1; clone size: NA; J gene: TRBJ1-3; D gene: NA; CDR3 protein: CASSEGGSGNTIYF; CDR3 DNA: TGTGCCAGCAGTGAAGGGGGCTCGGGAAACACCATATATTTT
V gene: TRBV9; clone size: NA; J gene: TRBJ1-1; D gene: NA; CDR3 protein: CASSAHKSGTRRMNTEAFF; CDR3 DNA: TGTGCCAGCAGCGCACACAAATCCGGGACACGGAGGATGAACACTGAAGCTTTCTTT
V gene: TRBV19; clone size: NA; J gene: TRBJ1-6; D gene: NA; CDR3 protein: CASSIVTGANSPLHF; CDR3 DNA: TGTGCCAGTAGTATCGTGACGGGAGCTAATTCACCCCTCCACTTT
V gene: TRBV11-3; clone size: NA; J gene: TRBJ2-3; D gene: TRBD1; CDR3 protein: CASSPHRGRSPTDTQYF; CDR3 DNA: TGTGCCAGCAGCCCCCACAGGGGGCGATCGCCCACAGATACGCAGTATTTT
V gene: TRBV27; clone size: NA; J gene: TRBJ2-1; D gene: NA; CDR3 protein: CASSFQPRGNNEQFF; CDR3 DNA: TGTGCCAGCAGTTTCCAGCCCCGGGGAAACAATGAGCAGTTCTTC
V gene: TRBV6-1; clone size: NA; J gene: TRBJ2-6; D gene: TRBD1; CDR3 protein: CASSGSRQGASGANVLTF; CDR3 DNA: TGTGCCAGCAGTGGAAGTCGACAGGGGGCTTCTGGGGCCAACGTCCTGACTTTC
V gene: TRBV12-5; clone size: NA; J gene: TRBJ2-1; D gene: NA; CDR3 protein: CASGPRGAQYNEQFF; CDR3 DNA: TGTGCTAGTGGTCCTCGGGGGGCCCAGTACAATGAGCAGTTCTTC
V gene: TRBV24-1; clone size: NA; J gene: TRBJ2-3; D gene: NA; CDR3 protein: CATTGPSTDTQYF; CDR3 DNA: TGTGCCACCACAGGGCCTAGCACAGATACGCAGTATTTT
V gene: TRBV9; clone size: once; J gene: TRBJ2-2; D gene: TRBD1; CDR3 protein: CASSSPRDRGNTGELFF; CDR3 DNA: TGTGCCAGCAGCTCTCCCCGGGACAGGGGGAACACCGGGGAGCTGTTTTTT
V gene: TRBV6-6; clone size: NA; J gene: TRBJ2-2; D gene: NA; CDR3 protein: CASSSGQTTGELFF; CDR3 DNA: TGTGCCAGCAGTTCAGGACAGACCACCGGGGAGCTGTTTTTT
V gene: TRBV18; clone size: NA; J gene: TRBJ1-1; D gene: NA; CDR3 protein: CASSPLIRGGGAEAFF; CDR3 DNA: TGTGCCAGCTCACCCCTAATCAGGGGCGGAGGCGCTGAAGCTTTCTTT
V gene: TRBV2; clone size: NA; J gene: TRBJ1-2; D gene: TRBD1; CDR3 protein: CASRGQGQGNYGYTF; CDR3 DNA: TGTGCCAGCAGGGGACAAGGACAGGGCAACTATGGCTACACCTTC
V gene: TRBV5-4; clone size: NA; J gene: TRBJ2-1; D gene: TRBD2; CDR3 protein: CASSQLAGGDNEQFF; CDR3 DNA: TGTGCCAGCAGTCAACTAGCGGGGGGCGACAATGAGCAGTTCTTC
V gene: TRBV5-5; clone size: NA; J gene: TRBJ2-5; D gene: TRBD1; CDR3 protein: CASSRQGALGETQYF; CDR3 DNA: TGTGCCAGCAGCCGACAGGGGGCTCTTGGGGAGACCCAGTACTTC
V gene: TRBV7-8; clone size: NA; J gene: TRBJ1-3; D gene: NA; CDR3 protein: CASSLEGDTIYF; CDR3 DNA: TGTGCCAGCAGCTTAGAGGGGGACACCATATATTTT
V gene: TRBV11-3; clone size: NA; J gene: TRBJ1-1; D gene: NA; CDR3 protein: CASSSSGRLGYRDTEAFF; CDR3 DNA: TGTGCCAGCAGCTCCTCTGGACGCCTTGGCTACAGGGACACTGAAGCTTTCTTT
V gene: TRBV4-1; clone size: NA; J gene: TRBJ1-5; D gene: NA; CDR3 protein: CASSQEDSFNQPQHF; CDR3 DNA: TGCGCCAGCAGCCAAGAGGACAGCTTCAATCAGCCCCAGCATTTT
V gene: TRBV11-3; clone size: NA; J gene: TRBJ2-2; D gene: TRBD1; CDR3 protein: CASSQGARTGELFF; CDR3 DNA: TGTGCCAGCAGCCAGGGGGCGAGGACCGGGGAGCTGTTTTTT
V gene: TRBV10-2; clone size: NA; J gene: TRBJ2-7; D gene: TRBD2; CDR3 protein: CASSERTSGGYEQYF; CDR3 DNA: TGCGCCAGCAGTGAGAGGACTAGCGGGGGTTACGAGCAGTACTTC
V gene: TRBV4-2; clone size: NA; J gene: TRBJ1-3; D gene: NA; CDR3 protein: CASSQDRGQGGNTIYF; CDR3 DNA: TGTGCCAGCAGCCAAGACAGGGGACAAGGTGGAAACACCATATATTTT
V gene: TRBV19; clone size: NA; J gene: TRBJ2-5; D gene: NA; CDR3 protein: CASSPPGETQYF; CDR3 DNA: TGTGCCAGTAGCCCGCCGGGGGAGACCCAGTACTTC
V gene: TRBV24-1; clone size: NA; J gene: TRBJ2-1; D gene: TRBD2; CDR3 protein: CATLNRGLAGEKQFF; CDR3 DNA: TGTGCCACACTCAACAGAGGACTAGCGGGGGAGAAGCAGTTCTTC
V gene: TRBV9; clone size: NA; J gene: TRBJ1-2; D gene: TRBD1; CDR3 protein: CASAGTANYGYTF; CDR3 DNA: TGTGCCAGCGCCGGGACAGCTAACTATGGCTACACCTTC
V gene: TRBV23-1; clone size: NA; J gene: TRBJ2-3; D gene: TRBD1; CDR3 protein: CASSQSGQGAFTDTQYF; CDR3 DNA: TGCGCCAGCAGTCAATCGGGACAGGGAGCTTTCACAGATACGCAGTATTTT
V gene: TRBV5-3; clone size: NA; J gene: TRBJ2-7; D gene: NA; CDR3 protein: CARSITGSYEQYF; CDR3 DNA: TGTGCCAGAAGCATAACTGGGAGCTACGAGCAGTACTTC
V gene: TRBV4-2; clone size: NA; J gene: TRBJ1-1; D gene: NA; CDR3 protein: CASSQDGRQGNEAFF; CDR3 DNA: TGTGCCAGCAGCCAAGATGGTCGGCAGGGGAATGAAGCTTTCTTT
V gene: TRBV29-1; clone size: NA; J gene: TRBJ1-3; D gene: NA; CDR3 protein: CSVRGGSGNTIYF; CDR3 DNA: TGCAGCGTTCGGGGGGGCTCTGGAAACACCATATATTTT
V gene: TRBV6-5; clone size: NA; J gene: TRBJ1-5; D gene: TRBD1; CDR3 protein: CASRDRVVNQPQHF; CDR3 DNA: TGTGCCAGCAGGGACAGGGTAGTCAATCAGCCCCAGCATTTT
V gene: TRBV11-2; clone size: NA; J gene: TRBJ1-2; D gene: NA; CDR3 protein: CASSLGPPGNYGYTF; CDR3 DNA: TGTGCCAGCAGCTTAGGACCGCCGGGAAACTATGGCTACACCTTC
V gene: TRBV11-2; clone size: once; J gene: TRBJ1-2; D gene: NA; CDR3 protein: CASSLGSLYGYTF; CDR3 DNA: TGTGCCAGCAGCTTAGGTTCTCTCTATGGCTACACCTTC
V gene: TRBV2; clone size: NA; J gene: TRBJ2-7; D gene: TRBD1; CDR3 protein: CASRLTPDRGEQYF; CDR3 DNA: TGTGCCAGCAGACTCACCCCTGACAGGGGCGAGCAGTACTTC
V gene: TRBV3-1/TRBV3-2; clone size: NA; J gene: TRBJ1-3; D gene: NA; CDR3 protein: CASSPSGGIGNTIYF; CDR3 DNA: TGTGCCAGCAGCCCTAGCGGAGGGATAGGAAACACCATATATTTT
V gene: TRBV18; clone size: NA; J gene: TRBJ2-3; D gene: TRBD1; CDR3 protein: CASSPSRGQGVADTQYF; CDR3 DNA: TGTGCCAGCTCACCATCGAGGGGACAGGGGGTAGCAGATACGCAGTATTTT
V gene: TRBV7-9; clone size: NA; J gene: TRBJ1-1; D gene: NA; CDR3 protein: CASSLQGPTEAFF; CDR3 DNA: TGTGCCAGCAGCCTACAGGGTCCCACTGAAGCTTTCTTT
V gene: TRBV5-1; clone size: NA; J gene: TRBJ1-1; D gene: NA; CDR3 protein: CASSLGLGRASTEAFF; CDR3 DNA: TGCGCCAGCAGCTTGGGGCTGGGGAGGGCGAGCACTGAAGCTTTCTTT
V gene: TRBV5-1; clone size: few; J gene: TRBJ2-5; D gene: TRBD2; CDR3 protein: CASSLALAGGQETQYF; CDR3 DNA: TGCGCCAGCAGCTTGGCCTTAGCGGGGGGCCAAGAGACCCAGTACTTC
V gene: TRBV29-1; clone size: NA; J gene: TRBJ2-7; D gene: TRBD2; CDR3 protein: CSVSGGDEQYF; CDR3 DNA: TGCAGCGTGAGCGGGGGGGACGAGCAGTACTTC
V gene: TRBV5-1; clone size: NA; J gene: TRBJ1-2; D gene: NA; CDR3 protein: CASSSQGDYGYTF; CDR3 DNA: TGCGCCAGCAGCTCCCAGGGCGACTATGGCTACACCTTC
V gene: TRBV7-2; clone size: NA; J gene: TRBJ1-1; D gene: NA; CDR3 protein: CASSNQVNTEAFF; CDR3 DNA: TGTGCCAGCAGCAATCAGGTAAACACTGAAGCTTTCTTT
V gene: TRBV24-1; clone size: once; J gene: TRBJ2-7; D gene: NA; CDR3 protein: CATSRGSHEQYF; CDR3 DNA: TGTGCCACCTCTCGGGGGAGCCACGAGCAGTACTTC
V gene: TRBV30; clone size: NA; J gene: TRBJ1-1; D gene: NA; CDR3 protein: CAWSRRGGGGTEAFF; CDR3 DNA: TGTGCCTGGAGTCGACGGGGAGGGGGAGGTACTGAAGCTTTCTTT
V gene: TRBV18; clone size: NA; J gene: TRBJ1-4; D gene: NA; CDR3 protein: CASSPLRPEGATNEKLFF; CDR3 DNA: TGTGCCAGCTCACCACTGAGGCCCGAGGGGGCAACTAATGAAAAACTGTTTTTT
V gene: TRBV25-1; clone size: NA; J gene: TRBJ2-2; D gene: TRBD1; CDR3 protein: CASSSGTGRGGELFF; CDR3 DNA: TGTGCCAGCAGTTCAGGGACAGGGAGGGGCGGGGAGCTGTTTTTT
V gene: TRBV10-3; clone size: NA; J gene: TRBJ1-2; D gene: TRBD1; CDR3 protein: CAIRGQASNYGYTF; CDR3 DNA: TGTGCCATCAGGGGACAGGCCTCTAACTATGGCTACACCTTC
V gene: TRBV5-4; clone size: NA; J gene: TRBJ1-1; D gene: TRBD1; CDR3 protein: CASSPGTGGTEAFF; CDR3 DNA: TGTGCCAGCAGCCCCGGGACAGGGGGCACTGAAGCTTTCTTT
V gene: TRBV5-5; clone size: NA; J gene: TRBJ2-1; D gene: TRBD2; CDR3 protein: CASSLLAATYNEQFF; CDR3 DNA: TGTGCCAGCAGCCTACTAGCGGCGACCTACAATGAGCAGTTCTTC
V gene: TRBV6-6; clone size: few; J gene: TRBJ2-3; D gene: TRBD1; CDR3 protein: CASTRRLGGETVQALTDTQYF; CDR3 DNA: TGTGCCAGCACTCGTAGATTAGGGGGCGAGACTGTCCAAGCTCTAACAGATACGCAGTATTTT
V gene: TRBV3-1/TRBV3-2; clone size: NA; J gene: TRBJ2-7; D gene: TRBD2; CDR3 protein: CASSPIAGLANEQYF; CDR3 DNA: TGTGCCAGCAGCCCGATAGCGGGACTAGCAAACGAGCAGTACTTC
V gene: TRBV9; clone size: NA; J gene: TRBJ2-3; D gene: NA; CDR3 protein: CASSRGNTDTQYF; CDR3 DNA: TGTGCCAGCAGCCGGGGGAACACAGATACGCAGTATTTT
V gene: TRBV7-2; clone size: NA; J gene: TRBJ2-3; D gene: TRBD2; CDR3 protein: CASSWGTSGGTQYF; CDR3 DNA: TGTGCCAGCAGCTGGGGGACTAGCGGGGGGACGCAGTATTTT
V gene: TRBV6-5; clone size: NA; J gene: TRBJ1-1; D gene: TRBD1; CDR3 protein: CASSQGAEAFF; CDR3 DNA: TGTGCCAGCAGCCAGGGGGCGGAAGCTTTCTTT
V gene: TRBV5-6; clone size: NA; J gene: TRBJ1-2; D gene: TRBD1; CDR3 protein: CASSFRTGPNYGYTF; CDR3 DNA: TGTGCCAGCAGCTTCCGGACAGGTCCTAACTATGGCTACACCTTC
V gene: TRBV25-1; clone size: NA; J gene: TRBJ1-1; D gene: NA; CDR3 protein: CAASGLVVRRVVNTEAFF; CDR3 DNA: TGTGCCGCATCGGGTTTAGTTGTAAGGAGGGTCGTAAACACTGAAGCTTTCTTT
V gene: TRBV5-6; clone size: NA; J gene: TRBJ2-7; D gene: TRBD2; CDR3 protein: CASSFREGSWNSYEQYF; CDR3 DNA: TGTGCCAGCAGCTTCCGGGAGGGCAGCTGGAACTCCTACGAGCAGTACTTC
V gene: TRBV2; clone size: NA; J gene: TRBJ1-4; D gene: NA; CDR3 protein: CASKGGGVGEKLFF; CDR3 DNA: TGTGCCAGCAAAGGAGGTGGGGTAGGCGAAAAACTGTTTTTT
V gene: TRBV7-8; clone size: NA; J gene: TRBJ1-1; D gene: NA; CDR3 protein: CASSLSEPTEAFF; CDR3 DNA: TGTGCCAGCAGCTTATCAGAACCCACTGAAGCTTTCTTT